These T cell receptor beta chains were read from a single sample in a study of blood T cell repertoires in COVID-19. Using immunoSEQ multiplex PCR, the repertoire was profiled, and TCRdb retains in-frame clones only, with some absent. The data contain 32,000 or so clones, 80% to 90% of them singletons. The sample taken for sequencing was peripheral blood. Every receptor here comes from a human donor in a cohort sampled during active COVID-19. Each CDR3 is given with its conserved first and last residue. D genes are given only for firm matches. Some rows have no size entry. The others give once, few or many, or a class for an expanded clone.

TRBD2 | TRBJ2-7 | TRBV5-1 | NA | TGCGCCAGCAGCACCGGACTAGCGGGGGGCCGCTTCTCCTACGAGCAGTACTTC | CASSTGLAGGRFSYEQYF
TRBD2 | TRBJ2-7 | TRBV7-2 | NA | TGTGCCAGCAGGATTAAGGCGGGGGTGGGCCACGAGCAGTACTTC | CASRIKAGVGHEQYF
NA | TRBJ2-5 | TRBV28 | NA | TGTGCCAGCAGTTTATTTTTACAGGGCTACTTAGAGACCCAGTACTTC | CASSLFLQGYLETQYF
NA | TRBJ1-1 | TRBV6-5 | NA | TGTGCCAGCAGTTTAGATCCGAACACTGAAGCTTTCTTT | CASSLDPNTEAFF
NA | TRBJ2-5 | TRBV27 | NA | TGTGCCAGCAGTTTCGCGACAGAAGAGACCCAGTACTTC | CASSFATEETQYF
NA | TRBJ1-3 | TRBV10-3 | once | TGTGCCATCAGCTCCGGAAACACCATATATTTT | CAISSGNTIYF
TRBD2 | TRBJ2-5 | TRBV10-1 | few | TGCGCCAGCAGTGCCAGCGGGGAGGGGACCCAGTACTTC | CASSASGEGTQYF
NA | TRBJ2-5 | TRBV12-3/TRBV12-4 | once | TGTGCCAGCACCGACGCGGGGCGGGGGACCCAGTACTTC | CASTDAGRGTQYF
TRBD1 | TRBJ2-7 | TRBV3-1/TRBV3-2 | few | TGTGCCAGCAGCCGCTCCGCCGGGACAGGACGCTACGAGCAGTACTTC | CASSRSAGTGRYEQYF
TRBD2 | TRBJ2-3 | TRBV11-3 | NA | TGTGCCAGCAGCTTGGGGACTACCCTCACAGATACGCAGTATTTT | CASSLGTTLTDTQYF
NA | TRBJ2-2 | TRBV6-6 | NA | TGTGCCAGCAGTTACTACAGGGCCCCCACCGGGGAGCTGTTTTTT | CASSYYRAPTGELFF
NA | TRBJ2-5 | TRBV24-1 | NA | TGTGCCACCAGTGAGGCGGGTCTGGAGACCCAGTACTTC | CATSEAGLETQYF
TRBD1 | TRBJ2-5 | TRBV6-2/TRBV6-3 | NA | TGTGCCAGCAGTTTGGTTCAGGGGGCCCAAGAGACCCAGTACTTC | CASSLVQGAQETQYF
TRBD1 | TRBJ1-5 | TRBV29-1 | NA | TGCAGCGTCGGGACAGGGGGCGGGCAGCCCCAGCATTTT | CSVGTGGGQPQHF
NA | TRBJ2-7 | TRBV5-4 | NA | TGTGCCAGCAGCTTAGCCGGGACTCTCTCCTACGAGCAGTACTTC | CASSLAGTLSYEQYF
NA | TRBJ2-1 | TRBV2 | NA | TGTGCCAGCAGTGAATCAGGGGCACGGAATGAGCAGTTCTTC | CASSESGARNEQFF
NA | TRBJ2-4 | TRBV2 | NA | TGTGCCAGCAGCCAATGGGGGGTTGTGGGGTACTTC | CASSQWGVVGYF
NA | TRBJ2-3 | TRBV5-8 | once | TGTGCCAGCAGGCAGAGCGGGCGCACAGATACGCAGTATTTT | CASRQSGRTDTQYF
TRBD2 | TRBJ2-3 | TRBV27 | NA | TGTGCCAGCAGTTTCTTTAGCGGGGGGGATACGCAGTATTTT | CASSFFSGGDTQYF
NA | TRBJ1-5 | TRBV28 | NA | TGTGCCACGCGAAATAGCAATCAGCCCCAGCATTTT | CATRNSNQPQHF
TRBD2 | TRBJ2-6 | TRBV3-1/TRBV3-2 | NA | TGTGCCAGCAGCCAAGATCCCCTCAGGATAGGGGGACTAGCGGACTCCTCTGGGGCCAACGTCCTGACTTTC | CASSQDPLRIGGLADSSGANVLTF
NA | TRBJ2-7 | TRBV5-1 | NA | TGCGCCAGCAGCCCCAATTCCGGGGACTTCTACGAGCAGTACTTC | CASSPNSGDFYEQYF
TRBD1 | TRBJ1-1 | TRBV19 | NA | TGTGCCAGCGATCCGGGACAGGGGACGTCTGAAGCTTTCTTT | CASDPGQGTSEAFF